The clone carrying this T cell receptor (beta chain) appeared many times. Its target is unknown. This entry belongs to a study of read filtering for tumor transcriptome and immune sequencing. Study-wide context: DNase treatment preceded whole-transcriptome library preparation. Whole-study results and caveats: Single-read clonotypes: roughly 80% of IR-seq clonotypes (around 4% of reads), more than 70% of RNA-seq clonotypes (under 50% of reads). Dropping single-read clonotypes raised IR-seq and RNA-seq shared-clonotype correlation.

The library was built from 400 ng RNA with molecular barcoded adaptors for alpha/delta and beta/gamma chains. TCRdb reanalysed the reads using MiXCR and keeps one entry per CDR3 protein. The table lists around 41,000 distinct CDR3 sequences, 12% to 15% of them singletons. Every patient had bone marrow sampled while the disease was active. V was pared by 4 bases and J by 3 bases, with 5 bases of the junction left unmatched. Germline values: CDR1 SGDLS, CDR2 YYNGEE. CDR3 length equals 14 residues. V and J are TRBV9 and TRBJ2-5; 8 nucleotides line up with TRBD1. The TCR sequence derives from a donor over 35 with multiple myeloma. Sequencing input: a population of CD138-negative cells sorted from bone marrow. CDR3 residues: CASSPMDREETQYF. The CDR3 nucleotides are TGTGCCAGCAGCCCAATGGACAGGGAAGAGACCCAGTACTTC.